This TCR beta chain was recovered during a study of CD8 T cells in Susac syndrome. V was clipped by 5 bases and J by 6 bases; unmatched bases: 6. The CDR3 extends over 13 amino acids. The authors sequenced TCR beta from blood CD8+ and CD4+ T cells. Diagnostic criteria for definite or probable disease, in their recently defined form, were met by the patients with Susac syndrome. Random hexamers primed reverse transcription of about 0.5 to 1 ug RNA. The immunoSEQ assay covered 54 Vbeta and 13 Jbeta segments for CDR3. From the immunoSEQ multiplex PCR reads, TCRdb called clonotypes with MiXCR, one entry per CDR3 protein. The top ten hold 0.084% of the sample, which has roughly 150,000 distinct CDR3 sequences, approximately 94% seen once.

Sample: CD4+ T cells from PBMCs. The rearrangement joins TRBV12-3 or TRBV12-4 to TRBJ2-7; 8 bases agree with TRBD1. This clonotype was sampled from a human donor with Susac syndrome. CDR3 DNA: TGTGCCAGCAGTCCCGGGACAGGCTCCGAGCAGTACTTC. It codes for CASSPGTGSEQYF.